Below are 15 T cell receptor beta chains sequenced from a single sample in a study of PD-1 blockade in classical Hodgkin lymphoma. TCRdb's table, derived via immunoSEQ multiplex PCR, lists solely in-frame clones and lacks some. The sample lists more than 95,000 clones; around nine tenths were seen once. Time point: cycle 4 day 1 (C4D1), after less than 7 weeks of nivolumab. With no exception, relapse followed autologous stem cell transplantation in all patients, and brentuximab vedotin exposure varied. The sample was peripheral blood mononuclear cells (PBMCs), taken before the fourth cycle of nivolumab. All receptors come from a human donor with classical Hodgkin lymphoma.

V usage is TRBV5-1 and J usage is TRBJ1-2; 9 bases fit TRBD1. The V gene's germline CDR1 is SGHRS and CDR2 YFSETQ. The CDR3 extends over 13 amino acids. V gave up 4 bases and J gave up 6 bases; unmatched junction bases: 4. This chain's CDR3 is CASSEQGAHGYTF. DNA for the CDR3: TGCGCCAGCAGCGAACAGGGGGCTCATGGCTACACCTTC. Full variable domain (remainder filled in from reference TRBV5-1 and TRBJ1-2): KAGVTQTPRYLIKTRGQQVTLSCSPISGHRSVSWYQQTPGQGLQFLFEYFSETQRNKGNFPGRFSGRQFSNSRSEMNVSTLELGDSALYLCASSEQGAHGYTFGSGTRLTVV.

The V call is TRBV19, the J call TRBJ1-2; 9 bases map to TRBD1. V was clipped by 4 bases and J by 4 bases; unmatched bases: 7. The CDR3 totals 15 residues. Germline values: CDR1 LNHDA, CDR2 SQIVND (reference sequence). As DNA, the CDR3 is TGTGCCAGTAGTAGCGGGACAGGGAGAGTCTATGGCTACACCTTC. This gives the protein CASSSGTGRVYGYTF. Combining the CDR3 with reference TRBV19 and TRBJ1-2 gives the whole variable domain DGGITQSPKYLFRKEGQNVTLSCEQNLNHDAMYWYRQDPGQGLRLIYYSQIVNDFQKGDIAEGYSVSREKKESFPLTVTSAQKNPTAFYLCASSSGTGRVYGYTFGSGTRLTVV.

CDR3 sequence reads: CASSGGLAGINNEQFF. The CDR3 DNA is TGCGCCAGCAGCGGGGGACTAGCGGGAATAAACAATGAGCAGTTCTTC. V gene TRBV5-1 combines with J gene TRBJ2-1; 13 bases are a match to TRBD2. CDR1 and CDR2 from the germline V gene are SGHRS and YFSETQ. Losses at the gene ends were 4 bases for V and 5 bases for J; bases not matched to a gene: 6. The CDR3 has 16 residues.

The chain combines TRBV18 with TRBJ2-7; TRBD2 matches 9 bases. Germline CDR1 is KGHSH and CDR2 is LQKENI. CDR3 size: 14 residues. Losses at the gene ends were 3 bases for V and 4 bases for J; bases not matched to a gene: 4. The CDR3 region is CASSPSSGIYEQYF. DNA of the CDR3: TGTGCCAGCTCACCTTCTAGCGGGATATACGAGCAGTACTTC.

The chain employs TRBV6-5 and TRBJ1-2; D remains unclear. CDR1 is MNHEY, CDR2 SVGAGI, per germline. CDR3 size: 16 residues. The V end was cut by 4 bases, the J end by 4 bases, with 19 bases between. CDR3 bases: TGTGCCAGCAGTTTAAATAAAAAGGCGTCCATCTATGGCTACACCTTC. Translating it yields CASSLNKKASIYGYTF.

Written as DNA, the CDR3 is TGTGCCAGCAGTTACGCCAGCGCCCGCTCCTACAATGAGCAGTTCTTC. Translation gives CASSYASARSYNEQFF. V usage is TRBV6-6 and J usage is TRBJ2-1; D is unclear. The CDR3 covers 16 residues. The V gene lost 2 bases and the J gene lost 0 bases, with 11 bases spanning the gap. Germline V gives CDR1 MNHNY, CDR2 SVGAGI (reference sequence).

The chain is built from TRBV4-1 and TRBJ2-7; 8 nucleotides agree with TRBD2. The CDR3 spans 15 residues. CDR1 is MGHRA, CDR2 YSYEKL, per germline. The V and J ends lost 1 base and 4 bases, in that order; junction bases with no gene match: 6. CDR3 DNA: TGCGCCAGCAGCCAAGTAATCAGCGGGGGATACGAGCAGTACTTC. Its protein product is CASSQVISGGYEQYF.

The genes are TRBV20-1 and TRBJ2-1; 12 positions match TRBD2. V gave up 1 base and J gave up 14 bases; unmatched junction bases: 0. From germline, CDR1 is DFQATT and CDR2 SNEGSKA (reference sequence). This CDR3 comprises 11 residues. This chain's CDR3 is CSARGTSGKFF. CDR3 coding DNA: TGCAGTGCTAGAGGGACTAGCGGGAAGTTCTTC.

This chain joins TRBV4-1 and TRBJ2-3, with TRBD1 as a possible D gene (6 bases). V was trimmed by 4 bases and J by 3 bases, leaving 14 bases between them. Germline loops: CDR1 MGHRA, CDR2 YSYEKL. This CDR3 is 15 amino acids long. The chain's CDR3 is CASSPPTGGTDTQYF. The CDR3 DNA sequence: TGCGCCAGCAGCCCACCGACAGGTGGAACAGATACGCAGTATTTT.

A note on this clone: The junction and the germline gene differ at one end; a read error may be behind it. The chain links TRBV5-1 to TRBJ2-3, with D possibly matching TRBD2 (7 bases). Looked up from germline, CDR1 is SGHRS and CDR2 is YFSETQ. The CDR3 has 15 residues. The chain's CDR3 is CASSLGLARTDAQYF. In DNA, the CDR3 is TGCGCCAGCAGCTTGGGACTAGCACGGACAGATGCGCAGTATTTT.

The V call is TRBV2, the J call TRBJ1-4, with D perhaps TRBD1 (5 bases). There are 15 residues in the CDR3. CDR1 and CDR2 from the germline V gene are SNHLY and FYNNEI. V was shortened by 5 bases and J by 3 bases, with 13 bases between the two germline ends. As DNA, the CDR3 is TGTGCCAGCAGTTGGGACGGGGCGGCTAATGAAAAACTGTTTTTT. Protein sequence: CASSWDGAANEKLFF.

The genes are TRBV2 and TRBJ1-5; weak D call: TRBD1 (5 bases). CDR1 and CDR2 from the germline V gene are SNHLY and FYNNEI. Trimming stripped 4 bases from V and 7 bases from J, with 14 bases between. This CDR3 comprises 14 residues. The CDR3 reads CASSARQGSQPQHF. DNA for the CDR3: TGTGCCAGCAGTGCACGGCAGGGTAGCCAGCCCCAGCATTTT.

The J gene is TRBJ2-2, the V gene TRBV15; D is undetermined. Trimming pared 1 base from V and 7 bases from J, leaving 10 bases between. Germline V gives CDR1 LNHNV, CDR2 YYDKDF (reference sequence). This CDR3 has 14 amino acids. CDR3 protein: CATSRALEIGELFF. DNA of the CDR3: TGTGCCACCAGCAGAGCCCTGGAGATCGGGGAGCTGTTTTTT. Variable domain in full (rest from reference TRBV15 and TRBJ2-2): DAMVIQNPRYQVTQFGKPVTLSCSQTLNHNVMYWYQQKSSQAPKLLFHYYDKDFNNEADTPDNFQSRRPNTSFCFLDIRSPGLGDTAMYLCATSRALEIGELFFGEGSRLTVL.

This chain joins TRBV25-1 and TRBJ1-4, with D possibly matching TRBD1 (5 bases). The CDR3 totals 13 residues. V was trimmed by 3 bases and J by 11 bases, leaving 13 bases between them. In germline, CDR1 is MGHDK, CDR2 SYGVNS. CDR3 in amino acids: CASSEWGGSKLFF. The CDR3 nucleotides are TGTGCCAGCAGTGAGTGGGGGGGTTCTAAACTGTTTTTT.

This clone was found a few times. The chain recombines TRBV5-1 with TRBJ1-1; the match to TRBD1 covers 10 bases. V lost 0 bases to trimming and J lost 8 bases; unmatched junction nucleotides: 7. From germline, CDR1 is SGHRS and CDR2 YFSETQ. The CDR3 sequence is 15 residues long. DNA of the CDR3: TGCGCCAGCAGCTTGGTGGGACAGGGGCAAGACGAAGCTTTCTTT. Its translation: CASSLVGQGQDEAFF.